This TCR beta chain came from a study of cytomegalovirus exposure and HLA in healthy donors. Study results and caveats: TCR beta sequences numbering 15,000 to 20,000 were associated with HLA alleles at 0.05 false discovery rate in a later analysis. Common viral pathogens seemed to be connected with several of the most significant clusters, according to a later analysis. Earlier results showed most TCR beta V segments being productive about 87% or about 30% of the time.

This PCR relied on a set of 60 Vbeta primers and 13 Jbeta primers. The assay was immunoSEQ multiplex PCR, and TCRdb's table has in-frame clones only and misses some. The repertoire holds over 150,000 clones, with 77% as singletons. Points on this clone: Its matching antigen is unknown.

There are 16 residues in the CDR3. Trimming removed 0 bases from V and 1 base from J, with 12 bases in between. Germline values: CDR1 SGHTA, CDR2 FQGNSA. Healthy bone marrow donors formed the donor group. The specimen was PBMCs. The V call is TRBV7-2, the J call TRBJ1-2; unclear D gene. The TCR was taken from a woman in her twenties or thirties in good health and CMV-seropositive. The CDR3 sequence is CASSLARFPFNYGYTF. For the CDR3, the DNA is TGTGCCAGCAGCTTAGCGCGGTTCCCTTTTAACTATGGCTACACCTTC.